This TCR beta chain was observed in a study of blood T cell repertoires in COVID-19 (dated by TCRdb to the early 2020s). Regarding the research as a whole: Collaborator samples came from the United States, Italy and Spain and covered acute and convalescent phases of COVID-19. The material from the prospective study consisted of cDNA or gDNA derived from T cells, B-cell-depleted T cells, or PBMCs. The dataset comprised deeply sampled blood TCRbeta repertoires from subjects exposed to, actively infected with, or recovered from COVID-19. The repertoires were released in a freely available public database intended as a resource for research on the immune response to SARS-CoV-2. Samples were obtained from the ongoing ImmuneRACE study (first 160 participants) and from over 1,000 subjects provided by 6 global collaborators. The sample metadata nearly always contained a de-identified subject ID, COVID-19 status, age in years and sex. Where available, HLA class I and class II types were obtained from metadata supplied by the sample provider rather than from assay-based typing.

Counted from cysteine to phenylalanine, this CDR3 has 15 amino acids. Left in the record is the CDR3 DNA by itself, 45 bases read in frame from the first base. Here V drops 2 bases and J drops 5 bases, and the junction holds 5 bases not matched to any gene. CDR1 SGDLS and CDR2 YYNGEE are derived from the germline V gene. Details on this clone: The clone's antigen remains unknown. No per-base quality is available; no much larger clone lies one base away.

TCRbeta CDR3 regions were amplified from genomic DNA by means of the immunoSEQ Assay, a bias-controlled multiplex PCR. The authors' analysis ran thus. The number of nucleated cells in each sample was estimated by amplification of reference gene primers within the assay. Sequence reads were collapsed and filtered to measure the absolute abundance of every unique TCRbeta CDR3 rearrangement. For each sample, productive Simpson clonality was calculated as the square root of Simpson's diversity index across productive rearrangements. TCRdb carries this immuneACCESS record with in-frame sequences only. Its versions omit some clonotypes, under half of them owing to an unresolved V gene in the studies checked, with the rest unexplained. Clone size and V and J calls were adopted from that table, with D and trimming inferred from the DNA. The sample has around 65,000 clones on record, approximately 84% of them singletons. The top ten hold around 15% of the sample.

The research as a whole found: The quantity of clinical and demographic metadata differed by source and by participant and was supplied without curation.

Collaborating institutions collected whole blood in K2EDTA tubes following their own protocols. For TCRbeta analysis, collaborators shipped samples in one of three forms: frozen whole blood, isolated PBMCs, or DNA extracted from either of those sample types. The V and J segments used are TRBV9 and TRBJ1-3, and 9 bases in between align with TRBD1. The TCR sequence derives from a human donor in a cohort sampled during active COVID-19. The sequenced sample was peripheral blood. The CDR3 here reads CASSVEQGARNTIYF. The DNA sequence is TGTGCCAGCAGCGTCGAACAGGGGGCCCGAAACACCATATATTTT.